This record covers a single T cell receptor (beta chain). Its cognate antigen is unknown. The data belong to a study of cytomegalovirus exposure and HLA in healthy donors. The study's findings and limits: Reportedly, fewer N-insertions than the approximately 650-donor mean appeared in an Asian-associated ancestry cluster in a later analysis. Rates of TCR association differed by HLA locus in a later analysis, with DRB1 highest and HLA-C lowest. Earlier analysis yielded a pattern in which most TCR beta V segments were productive about 87% or about 30% of the time. Based on reports, TCR beta sequences accurately predicted HLA-A and HLA-B alleles for most subjects.

Both 60 Vbeta primers and 13 Jbeta primers went into the PCR. The table came from immunoSEQ multiplex PCR; TCRdb's copy has only in-frame clones and leaves some out. The profile covers roughly 110,000 clones, with 82% appearing a single time and 2.5% taken by the ten largest. V was clipped by 4 bases and J by 4 bases; unmatched bases: 6. Germline values: CDR1 LGHNA, CDR2 YSLEER. The CDR3 totals 15 residues. The chain is built from TRBV4-3 and TRBJ2-2; 7 bases agree with TRBD1. The sequenced sample consisted of PBMCs. The clonotype comes from a woman between 18 and 30 years old in good health and CMV-seronegative. CDR3 loop: CASSRAQGITGELFF. For the CDR3, the DNA is TGCGCCAGCAGCCGGGCACAGGGGATCACCGGGGAGCTGTTTTTT.